The table lists the clone carrying this TCR beta chain with a count of one. This sample is drawn from a study of blood T cell repertoires in COVID-19. Per the original data handling: Using reference gene primer amplification, nucleated cell counts were estimated. Assay: immunoSEQ multiplex PCR; the TCRdb copy retains only in-frame clones and omits some. Clone size and the V and J calls come from that table; the DNA yielded D and trimming. The sample shows fewer than 250,000 clones, just over 85% of them seen only once. CDR1 and CDR2 from the germline V gene are SGHDN and FVKESK. The CDR3 runs to 16 residues. V was clipped by 1 base and J by 1 base; unmatched bases: 3.

The genes are TRBV14 and TRBJ2-1; 8 bases align to TRBD2. The sequence was collected from a man in his fifties with acute or convalescent COVID-19. Specimen: peripheral blood. The CDR3 spells CASSQGSGASYNEQFF. The CDR3 DNA reads TGTGCCAGCAGCCAAGGTAGCGGGGCTTCCTACAATGAGCAGTTCTTC.